This T cell receptor beta chain was captured in a study of T cell responses to AZD1222 COVID-19 vaccine. Trimming left V 4 bases short and J 0 bases short, with 13 bases between. The CDR3 sequence is 15 residues long. Germline CDR1 reads SQVTM; CDR2 reads ANQGSEA. Produced via immunoSEQ multiplex PCR; TCRdb's table is partial and in-frame only. There are some 200,000 clones in the sample; about 87% occur only once, and about 6.1% lies in the top ten. The source is an adult in good health. The chain recombines TRBV29-1 with TRBJ1-5, with TRBD1 as a possible D gene (6 bases). Sequences were derived from peripheral blood, sampled on day 0 of AZD1222 vaccination. The CDR3 protein is CSVVETGYSNQPQHF. For the CDR3, the DNA is TGCAGCGTTGTGGAGACAGGATATAGCAATCAGCCCCAGCATTTT.